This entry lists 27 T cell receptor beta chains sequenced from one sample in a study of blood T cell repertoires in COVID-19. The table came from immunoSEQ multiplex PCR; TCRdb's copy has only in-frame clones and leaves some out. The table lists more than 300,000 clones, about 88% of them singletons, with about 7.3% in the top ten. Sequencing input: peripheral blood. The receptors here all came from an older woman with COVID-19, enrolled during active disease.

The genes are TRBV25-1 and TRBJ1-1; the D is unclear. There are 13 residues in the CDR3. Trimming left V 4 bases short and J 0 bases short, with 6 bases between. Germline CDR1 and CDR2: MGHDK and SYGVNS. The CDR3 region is CASSAQLNTEAFF. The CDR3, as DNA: TGTGCCAGCAGTGCACAGCTGAACACTGAAGCTTTCTTT.

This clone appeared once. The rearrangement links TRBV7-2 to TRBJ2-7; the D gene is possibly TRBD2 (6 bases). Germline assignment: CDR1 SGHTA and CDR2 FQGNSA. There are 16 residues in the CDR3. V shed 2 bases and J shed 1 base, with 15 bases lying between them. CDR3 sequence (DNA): TGTGCCAGCAGCTTAAAGGGACTCTTGCCATCCTACGAGCAGTACTTC. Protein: CASSLKGLLPSYEQYF.

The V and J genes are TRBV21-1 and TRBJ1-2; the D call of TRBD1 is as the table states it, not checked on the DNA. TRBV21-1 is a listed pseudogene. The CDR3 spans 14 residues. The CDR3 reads CASSLGQGGYGYTF. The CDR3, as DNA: TGTGCCAGCAGCCTGGGGCAGGGGGGCTATGGCTACACCTTC.

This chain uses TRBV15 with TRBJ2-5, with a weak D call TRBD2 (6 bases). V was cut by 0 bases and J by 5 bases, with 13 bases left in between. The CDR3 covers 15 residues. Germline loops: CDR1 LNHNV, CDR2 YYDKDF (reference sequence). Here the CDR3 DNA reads TGTGCCACCAGCAGAGATCGGCAGGAGGGGGAGACCCAGTACTTC. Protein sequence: CATSRDRQEGETQYF.

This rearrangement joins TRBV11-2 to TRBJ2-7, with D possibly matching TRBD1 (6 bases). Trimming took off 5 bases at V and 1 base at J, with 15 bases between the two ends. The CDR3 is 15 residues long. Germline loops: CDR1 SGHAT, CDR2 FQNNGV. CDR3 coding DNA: TGTGCCAGCAGCCCCCGTCCAAGGGGGTCCTACGAGCAGTACTTC. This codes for CASSPRPRGSYEQYF. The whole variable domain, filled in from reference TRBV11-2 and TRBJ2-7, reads EAGVAQSPRYKIIEKRQSVAFWCNPISGHATLYWYQQILGQGPKLLIQFQNNGVVDDSQLPKDRFSAERLKGVDSTLKIQPAKLEDSAVYLCASSPRPRGSYEQYFGPGTRLTVT.

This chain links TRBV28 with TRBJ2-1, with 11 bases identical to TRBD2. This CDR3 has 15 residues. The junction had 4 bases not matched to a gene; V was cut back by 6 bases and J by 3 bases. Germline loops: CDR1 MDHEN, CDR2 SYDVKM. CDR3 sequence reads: CASRLGTSGYNEQFF. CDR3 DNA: TGTGCCAGCAGATTAGGGACTAGCGGCTACAATGAGCAGTTCTTC.

The CDR3 sequence is CSVKTGEYGYTF. The CDR3 DNA is TGCAGCGTGAAGACAGGGGAGTATGGCTACACCTTC. The chain carries TRBV29-1 and TRBJ1-2; 8 nucleotides match TRBD1. CDR1 is SQVTM, CDR2 ANQGSEA, per germline. V shed 6 bases, J shed 5 bases, and the junction held 5 bases outside the gene matches. The CDR3 loop spans 12 amino acids.

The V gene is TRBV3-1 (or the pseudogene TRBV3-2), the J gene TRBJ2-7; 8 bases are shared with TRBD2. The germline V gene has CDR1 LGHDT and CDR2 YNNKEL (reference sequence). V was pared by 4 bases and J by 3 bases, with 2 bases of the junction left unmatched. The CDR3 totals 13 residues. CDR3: CASSPAGGYEQYF. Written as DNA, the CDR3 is TGTGCCAGCAGCCCGGCGGGGGGCTACGAGCAGTACTTC.

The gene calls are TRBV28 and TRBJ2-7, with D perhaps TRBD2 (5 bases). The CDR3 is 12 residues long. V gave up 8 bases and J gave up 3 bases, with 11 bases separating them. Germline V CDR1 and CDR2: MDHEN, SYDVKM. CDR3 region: CASAAVVYEQYF. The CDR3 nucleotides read TGTGCCAGCGCAGCGGTGGTCTACGAGCAGTACTTC.

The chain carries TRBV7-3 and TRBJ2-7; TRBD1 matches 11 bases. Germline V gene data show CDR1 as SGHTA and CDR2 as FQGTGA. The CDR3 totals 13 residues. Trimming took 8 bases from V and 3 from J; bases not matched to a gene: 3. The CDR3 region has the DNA TGTGCCAGCGGACAGGGGGCGGGCTACGAGCAGTACTTC. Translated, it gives CASGQGAGYEQYF.

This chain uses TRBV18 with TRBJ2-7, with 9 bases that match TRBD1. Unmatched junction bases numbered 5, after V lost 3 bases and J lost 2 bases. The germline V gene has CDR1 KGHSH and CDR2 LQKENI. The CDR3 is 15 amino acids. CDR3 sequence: CASSPKDRGTYEQYF. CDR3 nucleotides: TGTGCCAGCTCACCTAAGGACAGGGGAACCTACGAGCAGTACTTC.

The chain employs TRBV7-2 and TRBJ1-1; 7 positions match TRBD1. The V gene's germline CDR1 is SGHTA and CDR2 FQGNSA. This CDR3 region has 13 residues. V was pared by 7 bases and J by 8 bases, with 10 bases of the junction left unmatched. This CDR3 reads CASTIRQGGEAFF. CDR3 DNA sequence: TGTGCCAGCACCATTCGACAGGGCGGGGAAGCTTTCTTT.

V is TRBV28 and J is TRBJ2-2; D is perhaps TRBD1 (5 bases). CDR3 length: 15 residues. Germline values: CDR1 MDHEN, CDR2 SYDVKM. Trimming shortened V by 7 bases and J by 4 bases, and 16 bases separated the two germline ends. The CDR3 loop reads CASTRQISVTGELFF. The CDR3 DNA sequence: TGTGCCAGCACAAGACAGATCTCTGTCACCGGGGAGCTGTTTTTT.

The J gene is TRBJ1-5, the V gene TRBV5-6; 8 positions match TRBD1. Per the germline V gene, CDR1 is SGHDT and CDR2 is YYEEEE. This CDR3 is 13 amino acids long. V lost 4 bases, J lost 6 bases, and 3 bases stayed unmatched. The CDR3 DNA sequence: TGTGCCAGCAGCCCACAGGGGGGTCAGCCCCAGCATTTT. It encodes CASSPQGGQPQHF.

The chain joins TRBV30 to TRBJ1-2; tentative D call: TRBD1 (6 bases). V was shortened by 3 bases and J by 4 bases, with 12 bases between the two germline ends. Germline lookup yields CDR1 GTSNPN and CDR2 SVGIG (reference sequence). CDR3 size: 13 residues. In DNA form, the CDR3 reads TGTGCCTGGAGGCGAGGGGGTGGCTATGGCTACACCTTC. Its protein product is CAWRRGGGYGYTF.

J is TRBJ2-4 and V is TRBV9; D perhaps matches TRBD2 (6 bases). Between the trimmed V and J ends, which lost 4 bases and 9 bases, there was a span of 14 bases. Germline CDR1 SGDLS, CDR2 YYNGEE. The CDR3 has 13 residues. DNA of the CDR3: TGTGCCAGCAGCCCGGGGGATTTGAGCATTCAGTACTTC. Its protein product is CASSPGDLSIQYF. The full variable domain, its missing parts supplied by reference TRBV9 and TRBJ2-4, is DSGVTQTPKHLITATGQRVTLRCSPRSGDLSVYWYQQSLDQGLQFLIQYYNGEERAKGNILERFSAQQFPDLHSELNLSSLELGDSALYFCASSPGDLSIQYFGAGTRLSVL.

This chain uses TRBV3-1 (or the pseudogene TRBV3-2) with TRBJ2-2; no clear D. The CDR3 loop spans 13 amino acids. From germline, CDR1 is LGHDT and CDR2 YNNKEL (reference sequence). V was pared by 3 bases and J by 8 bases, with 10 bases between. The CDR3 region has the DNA TGTGCCAGCAGCCAGCAGCGAAGTGGGGAGCTGTTTTTT. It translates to CASSQQRSGELFF.

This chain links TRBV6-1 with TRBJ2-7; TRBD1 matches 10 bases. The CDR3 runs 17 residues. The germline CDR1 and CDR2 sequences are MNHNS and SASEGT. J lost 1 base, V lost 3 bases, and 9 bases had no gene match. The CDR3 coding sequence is TGTGCCAGCAGTGACCCGGGACAGGGGTCGAAATCCTACGAGCAGTACTTC. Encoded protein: CASSDPGQGSKSYEQYF.

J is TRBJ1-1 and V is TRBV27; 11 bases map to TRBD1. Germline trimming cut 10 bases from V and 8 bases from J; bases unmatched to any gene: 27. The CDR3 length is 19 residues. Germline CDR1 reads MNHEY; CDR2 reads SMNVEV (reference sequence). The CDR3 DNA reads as TGTGCCACCCAGCACCCTTATACCCCGGGACAGGGGGATTTGGGGGAAGCTTTCTTT. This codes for CATQHPYTPGQGDLGEAFF.

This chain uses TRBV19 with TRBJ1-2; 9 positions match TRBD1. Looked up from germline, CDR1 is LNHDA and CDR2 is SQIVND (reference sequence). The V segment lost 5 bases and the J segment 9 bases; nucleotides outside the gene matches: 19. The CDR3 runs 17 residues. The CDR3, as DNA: TGTGCCAGTAGTCCAACCACAGGGGGCGAAAGTTGGGTGAGCTACACCTTC. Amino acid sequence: CASSPTTGGESWVSYTF.

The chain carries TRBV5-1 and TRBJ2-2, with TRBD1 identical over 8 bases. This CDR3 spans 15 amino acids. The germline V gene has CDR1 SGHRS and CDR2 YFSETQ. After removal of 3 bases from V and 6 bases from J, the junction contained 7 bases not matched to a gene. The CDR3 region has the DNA TGCGCCAGCAGCTCCGGGACAGGTAACGCCGGGGAGCTGTTTTTT. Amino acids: CASSSGTGNAGELFF.

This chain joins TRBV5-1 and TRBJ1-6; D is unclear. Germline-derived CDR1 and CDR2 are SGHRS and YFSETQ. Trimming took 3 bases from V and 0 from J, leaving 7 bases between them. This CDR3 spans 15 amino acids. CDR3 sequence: CASSSTDSYNSPLHF. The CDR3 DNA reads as TGCGCCAGCAGCTCTACAGACTCCTATAATTCACCCCTCCACTTT.

CDR3 in DNA: TGCGCCAGCCGGGGGGGGGCTCACGAGCAGTACTTC. The encoded protein is CASRGGAHEQYF. This chain uses TRBV5-1 with TRBJ2-7; TRBD2 aligns across 8 bases. V was clipped by 7 bases and J by 5 bases; unmatched bases: 5. This CDR3 comprises 12 residues. Per germline, CDR1 SGHRS and CDR2 YFSETQ.

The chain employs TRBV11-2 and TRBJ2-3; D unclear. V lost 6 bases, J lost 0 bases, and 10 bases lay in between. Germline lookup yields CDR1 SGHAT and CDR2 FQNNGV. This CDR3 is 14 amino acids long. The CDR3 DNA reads TGTGCCAGCAGACGCCCGGTTAGCACAGATACGCAGTATTTT. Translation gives CASRRPVSTDTQYF. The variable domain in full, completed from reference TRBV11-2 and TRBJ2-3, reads EAGVAQSPRYKIIEKRQSVAFWCNPISGHATLYWYQQILGQGPKLLIQFQNNGVVDDSQLPKDRFSAERLKGVDSTLKIQPAKLEDSAVYLCASRRPVSTDTQYFGPGTRLTVL.

In DNA, the CDR3 is TGTGCCAGCAGCCACCACAGGGGATCCTACAATGAGCAGTTCTTC. This translates into CASSHHRGSYNEQFF. The V call is TRBV7-2, the J call TRBJ2-1; 7 bases align to TRBD1. This CDR3 has 15 residues. Trimming removed 5 bases from V and 1 base from J; junction bases left unmatched: 5. CDR1 SGHTA and CDR2 FQGNSA come from the germline V gene.

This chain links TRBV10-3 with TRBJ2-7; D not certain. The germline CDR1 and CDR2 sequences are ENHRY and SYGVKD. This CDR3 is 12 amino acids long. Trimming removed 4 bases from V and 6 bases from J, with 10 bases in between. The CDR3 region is CAISVNPREQYF. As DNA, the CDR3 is TGTGCCATCAGTGTAAATCCCCGCGAGCAGTACTTC.

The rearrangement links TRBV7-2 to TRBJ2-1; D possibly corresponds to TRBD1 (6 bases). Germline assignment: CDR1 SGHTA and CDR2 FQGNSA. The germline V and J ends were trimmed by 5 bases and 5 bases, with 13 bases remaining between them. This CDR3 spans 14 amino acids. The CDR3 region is CASSLWTENNEQFF. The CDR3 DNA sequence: TGTGCCAGCAGCCTATGGACAGAAAACAATGAGCAGTTCTTC.